These 13 T cell receptor beta chains were all obtained from the same sample, sequenced in a study of cytomegalovirus exposure and HLA in healthy donors. Both 60 Vbeta primers and 13 Jbeta primers went into the PCR. TCRdb keeps only in-frame clones here, not all; method: immunoSEQ multiplex PCR. This sample's table has fewer than 150,000 clones. Sample: PBMCs. All receptors come from a man between 18 and 35 years old in good health and CMV-seronegative.

This rearrangement joins TRBV6-6 to TRBJ1-4, with 7 bases lining up with TRBD1. V was clipped by 5 bases and J by 7 bases; unmatched bases: 4. This CDR3 spans 13 amino acids. CDR1 is MNHNY, CDR2 SVGAGI, per germline (reference sequence). The CDR3 region has the DNA TGTGCCAGCAGTACAGGGGTCTCTGAAAAACTGTTTTTT. Its translation: CASSTGVSEKLFF.

The rearrangement joins TRBV29-1 to TRBJ2-1; 11 bases line up with TRBD2. CDR3 length: 15 amino acids. V gave up 4 bases and J gave up 8 bases; unmatched junction bases: 10. Per germline, CDR1 SQVTM and CDR2 ANQGSEA. The CDR3, as DNA: TGCAGCGTTGGATCGACTAGCGGGATCTTCGATGAGCAGTTCTTC. The encoded protein is CSVGSTSGIFDEQFF.

The CDR3 DNA is TGTGCCAGCAGCTTAGCAGCGGGAACGACAGATACGCAGTATTTT. This encodes CASSLAAGTTDTQYF. V gene TRBV7-2 combines with J gene TRBJ2-3; 7 nucleotides align to TRBD2. This CDR3 has 15 amino acids. V was pared by 0 bases and J by 3 bases, with 3 bases of the junction left unmatched. Germline V gives CDR1 SGHTA, CDR2 FQGNSA.

The J gene is TRBJ2-1, the V gene TRBV4-1, with TRBD2 matching over 10 bases. Unmatched junction bases numbered 13, after V lost 3 bases and J lost 8 bases. Looked up from germline, CDR1 is MGHRA and CDR2 is YSYEKL. This CDR3 comprises 17 residues. The CDR3 region has the DNA TGCGCCAGCAGCCATCTCCTAGCGGGGGTTCTAAGGCATGAGCAGTTCTTC. As protein: CASSHLLAGVLRHEQFF.

The gene calls are TRBV5-6 and TRBJ2-1, with 8 nucleotides matching TRBD1. CDR1 is SGHDT, CDR2 YYEEEE, per germline. This CDR3 comprises 13 residues. V shed 3 bases and J 9 bases; nucleotides not matched to a gene: 5. CDR3 DNA: TGTGCCAGCAGCTGGCAGGGGGCGGGTGAGCAGTTCTTC. It is translated as CASSWQGAGEQFF.

The V call is TRBV18, the J call TRBJ1-3; D gene unclear. This CDR3 is 16 amino acids long. Trimming removed 4 bases from V and 4 bases from J, with 17 bases in between. Germline CDR1 KGHSH, CDR2 LQKENI. The chain's CDR3 is CASSLSGRSTGNTIYF. The CDR3, as DNA: TGTGCCAGCTCACTTTCAGGCCGATCCACCGGAAACACCATATATTTT.

The chain has TRBV4-1 and TRBJ1-5; unclear D gene. V lost 2 bases, J lost 2 bases, and 13 bases lay in between. The CDR3 is 16 residues long. From germline, CDR1 is MGHRA and CDR2 YSYEKL. CDR3 residues: CASSQTITRGNQPQHF. The CDR3 region has the DNA TGCGCCAGCAGCCAAACCATTACCCGGGGCAATCAGCCCCAGCATTTT.

J is TRBJ2-7 and V is TRBV28; maybe TRBD2 (6 bases). V was shortened by 6 bases and J by 0 bases, with 12 bases between the two germline ends. Germline V gene data show CDR1 as MDHEN and CDR2 as SYDVKM. The CDR3 has 14 amino acids. The DNA for the CDR3 is TGTGCCAGCAGACTTCAGGGAGGCTCCTACGAGCAGTACTTC. Protein product: CASRLQGGSYEQYF. Using reference TRBV28 and TRBJ2-7 for the parts outside the CDR3, the full variable domain is DVKVTQSSRYLVKRTGEKVFLECVQDMDHENMFWYRQDPGLGLRLIYFSYDVKMKEKGDIPEGYSVSREKKERFSLILESASTNQTSMYLCASRLQGGSYEQYFGPGTRLTVT.

As concerns this clone: At one boundary the junction diverges from the germline segment, which might be a read error. The V gene is TRBV5-1, the J gene TRBJ1-1; D remains unclear. CDR1 and CDR2 (germline): SGHRS, YFSETQ. The CDR3 sequence is 13 residues long. CDR3 protein: CASWIDGGTEASF. The CDR3 DNA sequence: TGCGCCAGCTGGATCGATGGCGGCACTGAAGCTTCCTTT.

The chain has TRBV11-2 and TRBJ1-5; no reliable D call. With 0 bases removed from V and 6 bases from J, the gap between germline ends came to 9 bases. There are 14 residues in the CDR3. The germline CDR1 and CDR2 sequences are SGHAT and FQNNGV. CDR3 sequence: CASSLDLPGQPQHF. CDR3 coding DNA: TGTGCCAGCAGCTTAGATCTCCCAGGTCAGCCCCAGCATTTT.

The chain links TRBV18 to TRBJ2-5, with 7 bases matching TRBD2. The V gene's germline CDR1 is KGHSH and CDR2 LQKENI. The junction had 4 bases not matched to a gene; V was cut back by 3 bases and J by 0 bases. The CDR3 spans 15 residues. CDR3 amino acids: CASSPILADQETQYF. The DNA for the CDR3 is TGTGCCAGCTCACCCATTCTAGCGGACCAAGAGACCCAGTACTTC.

The rearrangement joins TRBV5-1 to TRBJ2-3; 14 bases map to TRBD2. The CDR3 totals 20 residues. V lost 0 bases and J lost 4; bases outside the gene matches: 13. Looked up from germline, CDR1 is SGHRS and CDR2 is YFSETQ. The CDR3 bases are TGCGCCAGCAGCTTGGCCGTTGGGTCCGGACTAGCGGGGGGACCAGATACGCAGTATTTT. It is translated as CASSLAVGSGLAGGPDTQYF.

The J gene is TRBJ2-1, the V gene TRBV27, with 7 bases fitting TRBD2. The germline CDR1 and CDR2 sequences are MNHEY and SMNVEV (reference sequence). The CDR3 runs 13 residues. Germline trimming cut 2 bases from V and 16 bases from J; bases unmatched to any gene: 11. CDR3 region: CASSLTPTSRLFF. CDR3 nucleotides: TGTGCCAGCAGTTTAACCCCGACTAGCCGGCTATTCTTC.